This T cell receptor beta chain emerged from a study of beta chain features in type 1 diabetes. V trimming: 1 base; J trimming: 9 bases; junction bases outside the gene matches: 8. The germline V gene encodes CDR1 LGHNA and CDR2 YNFKEQ. The CDR3 runs 16 residues. As every portion of the isolated RNA was reverse transcribed, the sequencing read expressed TCRB transcripts. TCRdb's table, derived via immunoSEQ multiplex PCR, lists solely in-frame clones and lacks some. Of about 150,000 clones in the sample, around 10% were seen once. Concerning this clone: Its antigen is unidentified.

General study results and limits: Among patients with Type 1 diabetes, TCRB CDR3s were moderately but significantly shorter in every one of the four CD4+ subsets.

The receptor was isolated from a man aged 18-30 years in good health. V gene TRBV4-2 combines with J gene TRBJ2-1, with 11 bases that match TRBD2. What was sequenced was central memory CD4+ T cells from blood. The chain's CDR3 is CASSQAPGLAASEQFF. The CDR3 nucleotides read TGTGCCAGCAGCCAAGCCCCGGGACTAGCGGCCAGTGAGCAGTTCTTC.